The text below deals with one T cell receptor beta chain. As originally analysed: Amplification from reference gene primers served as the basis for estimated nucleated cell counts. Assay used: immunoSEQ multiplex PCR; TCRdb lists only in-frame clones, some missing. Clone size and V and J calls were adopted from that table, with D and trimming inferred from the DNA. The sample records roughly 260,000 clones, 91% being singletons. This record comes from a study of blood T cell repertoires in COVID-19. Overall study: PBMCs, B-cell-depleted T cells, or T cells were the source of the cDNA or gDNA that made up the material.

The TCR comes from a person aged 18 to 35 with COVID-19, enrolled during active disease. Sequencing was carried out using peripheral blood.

The CDR3 DNA follows: TGTGCCAGCAGCTTAGCCCTCCTTCGGTACAATGAGCAGTTCTTC. Amino acid sequence: CASSLALLRYNEQFF. This chain uses TRBV7-9 with TRBJ2-1; D gene unclear. Germline V lookup: CDR1 SEHNR, CDR2 FQNEAQ (reference sequence). This CDR3 has 15 amino acids. V was shortened by 0 bases and J by 4 bases, with 10 bases between the two germline ends.